Sequencing of this TCR beta chain was carried out in a study of blood T cells in healthy people across ages. The germline V gene has CDR1 SNHLY and CDR2 FYNNEI. The CDR3 has 13 amino acids. The germline V and J ends were trimmed by 4 bases and 5 bases, with 9 bases remaining between them. For the second PCR, which ran for 7 to 11 cycles, a sample-barcoded 5' primer and a J-beta primer mix were used. TCRdb ran MiXCR on the 5' RACE reads and lists one entry per CDR3 protein. The sample includes about 1.7 million distinct CDR3 sequences, about 28% of them seen just once. This rearrangement joins TRBV2 to TRBJ1-5; TRBD1 is a possible D gene (5 bases). This TCR derives from a woman aged 25 to 39 in good health. Input material: blood. DNA of the CDR3: TGTGCCAGCAGTGCAGGGACGGATCAGCCCCAGCATTTT. Translation: CASSAGTDQPQHF.